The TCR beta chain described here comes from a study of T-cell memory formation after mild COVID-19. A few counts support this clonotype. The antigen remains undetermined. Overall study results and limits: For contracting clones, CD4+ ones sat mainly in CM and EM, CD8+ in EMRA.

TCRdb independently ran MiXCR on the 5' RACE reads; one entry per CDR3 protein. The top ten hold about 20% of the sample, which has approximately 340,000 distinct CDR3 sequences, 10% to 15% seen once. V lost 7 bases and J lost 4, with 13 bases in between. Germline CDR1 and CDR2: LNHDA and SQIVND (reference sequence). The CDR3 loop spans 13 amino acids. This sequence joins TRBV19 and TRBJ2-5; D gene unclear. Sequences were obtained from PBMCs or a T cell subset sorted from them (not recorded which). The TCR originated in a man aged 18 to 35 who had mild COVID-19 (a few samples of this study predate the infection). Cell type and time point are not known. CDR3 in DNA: TGTGCCAGTACGCGGTCGTTTGGAGAGACCCAGTACTTC. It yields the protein CASTRSFGETQYF.